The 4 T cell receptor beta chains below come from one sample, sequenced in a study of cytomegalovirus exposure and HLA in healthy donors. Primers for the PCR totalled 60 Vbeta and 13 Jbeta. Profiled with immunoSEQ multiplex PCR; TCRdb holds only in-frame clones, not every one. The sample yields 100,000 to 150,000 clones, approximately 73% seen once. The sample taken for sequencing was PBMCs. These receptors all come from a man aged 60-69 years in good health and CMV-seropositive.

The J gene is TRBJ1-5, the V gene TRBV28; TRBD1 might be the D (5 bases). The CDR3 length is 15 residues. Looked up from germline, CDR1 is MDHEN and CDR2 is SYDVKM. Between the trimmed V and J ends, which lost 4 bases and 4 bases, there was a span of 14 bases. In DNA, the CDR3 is TGTGCCAGCAGTTCCCCACCAGGGATTAATCAGCCCCAGCATTTT. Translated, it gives CASSSPPGINQPQHF.

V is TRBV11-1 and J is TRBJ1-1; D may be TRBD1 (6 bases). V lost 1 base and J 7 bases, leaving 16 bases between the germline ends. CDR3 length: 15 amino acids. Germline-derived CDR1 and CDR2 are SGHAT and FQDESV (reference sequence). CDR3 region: CASSLVQGSPNEAFF. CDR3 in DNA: TGTGCCAGCAGCTTAGTACAGGGCAGCCCCAATGAAGCTTTCTTT.

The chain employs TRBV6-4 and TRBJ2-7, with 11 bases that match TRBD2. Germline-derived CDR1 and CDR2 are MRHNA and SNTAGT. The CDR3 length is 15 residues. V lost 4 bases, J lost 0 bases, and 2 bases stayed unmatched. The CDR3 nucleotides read TGTGCCAGCAGTGTAGCGGGGGGGAGCTCCTACGAGCAGTACTTC. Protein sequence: CASSVAGGSSYEQYF.

The CDR3 nucleotides are TGTGCCAGCGCTTGGACAATCGACACCGGGGAGCTGTTTTTT. This codes for CASAWTIDTGELFF. The rearrangement uses TRBV27 and TRBJ2-2; D might be TRBD1 (5 bases). V lost 8 bases and J lost 3, with 13 bases in between. In germline, CDR1 is MNHEY, CDR2 SMNVEV (reference sequence). The CDR3 covers 14 residues.